A single sample is the source of the 14 T cell receptor beta chains below, sequenced in a study of T-cell memory formation after mild COVID-19. TCRdb re-analysed the 5' RACE reads in MiXCR, keeping a single row per CDR3 protein. The sample shows roughly 380,000 distinct CDR3 sequences, 25% to 30% of them seen only once. The sequenced material came from PBMCs or a T cell subset sorted from them (not recorded which). Receptors originate from an adult woman who had mild COVID-19 (a few samples of this study predate the infection). Cell type and time point are not known.

The chain carries TRBV12-3 or TRBV12-4 and TRBJ2-1, with D unresolved. The V end was cut by 7 bases, the J end by 1 base, with 5 bases between. There are 12 residues in the CDR3. The CDR3 protein is CASISSYNEQFF. CDR3 sequence (DNA): TGTGCCAGCATTAGTTCCTACAATGAGCAGTTCTTC.

The V call is TRBV30, the J call TRBJ2-7, with TRBD2 as a possible D gene (5 bases). Germline-derived CDR1 and CDR2 are GTSNPN and SVGIG (reference sequence). This CDR3 region has 12 residues. V lost 0 bases and J lost 2, with 5 bases in between. CDR3 nucleotide sequence: TGTGCCTGGAGTGTACTAGCCTACGAGCAGTACTTC. This encodes CAWSVLAYEQYF.

This clonotype came up a few times. The chain is built from TRBV11-3 and TRBJ2-1, with 11 bases matching TRBD2. Germline CDR1 is SGHNT and CDR2 is YENEEA. The V segment lost 5 bases and the J segment 9 bases; nucleotides outside the gene matches: 6. The CDR3 totals 14 residues. The CDR3, as DNA: TGTGCCAGCAGCCGTAGCGGGAGGGCAGGTGAGCAGTTCTTC. Protein: CASSRSGRAGEQFF. The whole variable domain, remainder taken from reference TRBV11-3 and TRBJ2-1, is EAGVVQSPRYKIIEKKQPVAFWCNPISGHNTLYWYLQNLGQGPELLIRYENEEAVDDSQLPKDRFSAERLKGVDSTLKIQPAELGDSAVYLCASSRSGRAGEQFFGPGTRLTVL.

The rearrangement uses TRBV7-9 and TRBJ2-5; 7 nucleotides align to TRBD2. Looked up from germline, CDR1 is SEHNR and CDR2 is FQNEAQ (reference sequence). V shed 7 bases, J shed 1 base, and the junction held 3 bases outside the gene matches. The CDR3 runs 13 residues. The chain's CDR3 is CASKRDSQETQYF. The CDR3 nucleotides read TGTGCCAGCAAGCGGGACTCCCAAGAGACCCAGTACTTC. Supplemented by reference TRBV7-9 and TRBJ2-5, the full variable domain reads DTGVSQNPRHKITKRGQNVTFRCDPISEHNRLYWYRQTLGQGPEFLTYFQNEAQLEKSRLLSDRFSAERPKGSFSTLEIQRTEQGDSAMYLCASKRDSQETQYFGPGTRLLVL.

The chain couples TRBV12-3 or TRBV12-4 to TRBJ2-2, with D unresolved. This CDR3 region has 13 residues. V shed 5 bases and J shed 4 bases, with 8 bases lying between them. CDR3: CASSPSSTGELFF. The CDR3, as DNA: TGTGCCAGCAGTCCCAGCTCCACCGGGGAGCTGTTTTTT.

This clonotype was picked up a small number of times. This chain connects TRBV14 to TRBJ2-5; D is undetermined. The CDR3 contains 14 residues. The V gene lost 3 bases and the J gene lost 2 bases, with 10 bases spanning the gap. Per the germline V gene, CDR1 is SGHDN and CDR2 is FVKESK. The chain's CDR3 is CASSQRRRQETQYF. In DNA, the CDR3 is TGTGCCAGCAGCCAGCGCAGGCGACAAGAGACCCAGTACTTC.

This clonotype was counted between two and nine times. The chain is built from TRBV5-6 and TRBJ1-1, with no clear D. CDR1 and CDR2 from the germline V gene are SGHDT and YYEEEE. V was clipped by 2 bases and J by 4 bases, with 12 bases between them. This CDR3 is 14 amino acids long. CDR3 region: CASSFGSPGTEAFF. For the CDR3, the DNA is TGTGCCAGCAGCTTCGGATCACCAGGCACTGAAGCTTTCTTT.

This clonotype showed up just a few times. The CDR3 DNA sequence: TGTGCCAGCAGTCCCTCTCCCCCCGGCTCCTACAATGAGCAGTTCTTC. This encodes CASSPSPPGSYNEQFF. This chain uses TRBV6-5 with TRBJ2-1; no reliable D call. CDR1 is MNHEY and CDR2 is SVGAGI in the germline V gene. V was pared by 5 bases and J by 0 bases, with 14 bases between. The CDR3 contains 16 residues.

The table lists this clonotype with a few counts. The chain has TRBV5-4 and TRBJ2-3, with 11 bases identical to TRBD2. The CDR3 covers 16 residues. Germline CDR1 and CDR2: SGHNT and YYREEE (reference sequence). The V gene end was trimmed by 5 bases and the J gene end by 0 bases; junction bases not matched to a gene: 5. The CDR3 region has the DNA TGTGCCAGCAGGACTAGCGGGGTGGATAGCACAGATACGCAGTATTTT. This gives the protein CASRTSGVDSTDTQYF.

The CDR3 loop is CASSPVPGNEQFF. The CDR3 coding sequence is TGCGCCAGCAGCCCAGTGCCGGGCAATGAGCAGTTCTTC. This rearrangement joins TRBV5-1 to TRBJ2-1; unclear D gene. Between the trimmed V and J ends, which lost 4 bases and 6 bases, there was a span of 11 bases. CDR1 and CDR2 from the germline V gene are SGHRS and YFSETQ. CDR3 length: 13 residues.

This chain connects TRBV6-2 or TRBV6-3 to TRBJ2-5, with D perhaps matching TRBD2 (5 bases). V shed 8 bases and J shed 0 bases, with 13 bases lying between them. CDR3 size: 14 residues. Germline CDR1 MNHEY, CDR2 SVGEGT. The CDR3 spells CASASGSYQETQYF. The DNA of the CDR3 is TGTGCCAGCGCCTCGGGGTCGTACCAAGAGACCCAGTACTTC.

V gene TRBV3-1 combines with J gene TRBJ1-1, with D unclear. Per germline, CDR1 LGHDT and CDR2 YNNKEL (reference sequence). Trimming left V 3 bases short and J 4 bases short, with 6 bases between. The CDR3 loop spans 12 amino acids. The CDR3 sequence: CASSQSTTEAFF. CDR3 bases: TGTGCCAGCAGCCAGAGCACCACTGAAGCTTTCTTT.

This clonotype has a handful of counts. This chain links TRBV25-1 with TRBJ2-7; TRBD2 aligns across 10 bases. The CDR3 has 14 amino acids. V trimming: 7 bases; J trimming: 0 bases; junction bases outside the gene matches: 3. CDR1 is MGHDK, CDR2 SYGVNS, per germline. The chain's CDR3 is CASIPSGSSYEQYF. The CDR3 coding sequence is TGTGCCAGCATTCCTAGCGGGAGCTCCTACGAGCAGTACTTC.

The table lists this clonotype with a few counts. The genes are TRBV7-9 and TRBJ2-3; D call uncertain. Trimming left V 5 bases short and J 2 bases short, with 8 bases between. The CDR3 has 13 residues. From germline, CDR1 is SEHNR and CDR2 FQNEAQ (reference sequence). CDR3 sequence: CASSRPPTDTQYF. CDR3 sequence (DNA): TGTGCCAGCAGCCGCCCCCCCACAGATACGCAGTATTTT.